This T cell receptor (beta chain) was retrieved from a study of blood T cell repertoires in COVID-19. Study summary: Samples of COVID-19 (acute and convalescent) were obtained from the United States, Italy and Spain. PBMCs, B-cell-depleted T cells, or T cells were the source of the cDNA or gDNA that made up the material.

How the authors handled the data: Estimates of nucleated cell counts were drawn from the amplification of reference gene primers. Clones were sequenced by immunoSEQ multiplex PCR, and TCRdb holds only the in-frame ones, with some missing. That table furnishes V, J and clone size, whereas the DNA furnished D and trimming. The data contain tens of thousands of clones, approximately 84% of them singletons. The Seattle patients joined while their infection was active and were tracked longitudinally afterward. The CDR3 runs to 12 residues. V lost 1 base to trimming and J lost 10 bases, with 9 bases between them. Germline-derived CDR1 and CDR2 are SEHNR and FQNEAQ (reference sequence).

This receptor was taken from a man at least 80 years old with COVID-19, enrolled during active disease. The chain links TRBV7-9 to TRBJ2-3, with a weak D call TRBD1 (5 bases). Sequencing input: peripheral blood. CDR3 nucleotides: TGTGCCAGCAGCTTAGGGCAGGGCCCGCAGTATTTT. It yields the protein CASSLGQGPQYF.